This TCR beta chain emerged from a study of post-analysis software for immune sequencing data. Looking at the study overall: Patients had relapsing-remitting, secondary progressive or progressive-relapsing multiple sclerosis; some lacked subtype.

About this clonotype itself: Its antigen remains unknown.

The CDR3 contains 12 residues. Trimming removed 6 bases at V and 7 bases at J, with 9 bases between. cDNA libraries for TCR beta contained unique molecular identifiers. Yield was roughly 0.5 million cDNA molecules from around 1 to 10 million T cells. One entry per CDR3 protein results from TCRdb running MiXCR on the PCR reads. The data contain about 770,000 distinct CDR3 sequences, about 43% of them seen just once; the ten biggest clones take up around 4.7%. Notes on the study in general: Significantly lower normalized Chao1 diversity was seen in multiple sclerosis patients than in controls. Among roughly 5 TRBV segments more frequent in patients than controls were TRBV5-6, TRBV5-1 and TRBV20-1.

The chain is built from TRBV12-3 or TRBV12-4 and TRBJ1-4; D is unclear. Sequencing was carried out using blood. This sequence was found in a girl aged 5-17 years with multiple sclerosis. The CDR3 nucleotides are TGTGCCAGCAGCCCTCCCTCTGAAAAACTGTTTTTT. Its translation: CASSPPSEKLFF.